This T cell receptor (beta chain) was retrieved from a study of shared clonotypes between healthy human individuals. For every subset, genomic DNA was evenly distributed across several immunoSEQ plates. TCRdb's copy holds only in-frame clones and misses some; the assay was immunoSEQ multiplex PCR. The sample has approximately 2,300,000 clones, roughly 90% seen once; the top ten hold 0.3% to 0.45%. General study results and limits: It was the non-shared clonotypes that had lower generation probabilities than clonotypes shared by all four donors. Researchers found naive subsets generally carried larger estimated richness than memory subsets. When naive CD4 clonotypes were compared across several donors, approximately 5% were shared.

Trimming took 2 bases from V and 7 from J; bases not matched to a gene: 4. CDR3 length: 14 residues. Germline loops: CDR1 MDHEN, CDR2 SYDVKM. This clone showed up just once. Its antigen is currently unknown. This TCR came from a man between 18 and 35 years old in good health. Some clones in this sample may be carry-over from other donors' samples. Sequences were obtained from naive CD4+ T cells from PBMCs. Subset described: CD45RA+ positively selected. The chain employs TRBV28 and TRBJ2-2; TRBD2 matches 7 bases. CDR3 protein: CASSLAAGVGELFF. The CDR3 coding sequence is TGTGCCAGCAGTTTAGCTGCGGGAGTCGGGGAGCTGTTTTTT.